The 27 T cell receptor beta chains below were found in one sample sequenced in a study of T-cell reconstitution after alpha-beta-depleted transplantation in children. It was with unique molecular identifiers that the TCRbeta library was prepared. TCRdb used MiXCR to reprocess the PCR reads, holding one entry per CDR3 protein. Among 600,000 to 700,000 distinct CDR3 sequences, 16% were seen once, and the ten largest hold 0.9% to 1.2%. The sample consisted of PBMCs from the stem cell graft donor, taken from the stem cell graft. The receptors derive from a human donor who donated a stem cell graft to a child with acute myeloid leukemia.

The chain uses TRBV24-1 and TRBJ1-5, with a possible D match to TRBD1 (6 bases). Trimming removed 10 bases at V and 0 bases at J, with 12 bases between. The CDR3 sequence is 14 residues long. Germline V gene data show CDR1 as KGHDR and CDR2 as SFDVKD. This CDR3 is CATAGGYSNQPQHF. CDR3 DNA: TGTGCCACGGCCGGGGGCTATAGCAATCAGCCCCAGCATTTT.

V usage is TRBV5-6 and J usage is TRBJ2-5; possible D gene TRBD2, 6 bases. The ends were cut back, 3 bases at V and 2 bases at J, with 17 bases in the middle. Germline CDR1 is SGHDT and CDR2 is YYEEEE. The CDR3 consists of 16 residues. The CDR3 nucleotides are TGTGCCAGCAGCTCTTCGGGACTCCCGTTTCAAGAGACCCAGTACTTC. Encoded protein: CASSSSGLPFQETQYF.

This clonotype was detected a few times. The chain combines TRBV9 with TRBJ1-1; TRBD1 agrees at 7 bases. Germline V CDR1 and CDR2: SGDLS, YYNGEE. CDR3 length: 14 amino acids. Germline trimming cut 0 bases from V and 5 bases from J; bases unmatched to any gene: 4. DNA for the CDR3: TGTGCCAGCAGCGTAGGAGGGGGCTCTACTGAAGCTTTCTTT. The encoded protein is CASSVGGGSTEAFF.

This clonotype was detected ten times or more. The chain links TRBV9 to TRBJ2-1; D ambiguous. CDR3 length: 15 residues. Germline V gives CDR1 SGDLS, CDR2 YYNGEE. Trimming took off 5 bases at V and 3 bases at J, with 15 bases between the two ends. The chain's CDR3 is CASREGPSLYNEQFF. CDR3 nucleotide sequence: TGTGCCAGCAGAGAAGGGCCCTCCCTCTACAATGAGCAGTTCTTC.

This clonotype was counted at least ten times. The CDR3 spells CSARDYWADTQYF. Here the CDR3 DNA reads TGCAGTGCTAGAGATTATTGGGCAGATACGCAGTATTTT. The V and J genes are TRBV20-1 and TRBJ2-3; D unclear. V lost 0 bases and J lost 4, with 8 bases in between. The CDR3 loop spans 13 amino acids. The germline CDR1 and CDR2 sequences are DFQATT and SNEGSKA (reference sequence).

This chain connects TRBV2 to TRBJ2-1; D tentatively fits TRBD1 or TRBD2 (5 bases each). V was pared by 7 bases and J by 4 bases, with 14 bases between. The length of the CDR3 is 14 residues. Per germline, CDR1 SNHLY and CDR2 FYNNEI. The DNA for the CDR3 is TGTGCCAGCAACTCCGGGACCAAATACAATGAGCAGTTCTTC. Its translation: CASNSGTKYNEQFF.

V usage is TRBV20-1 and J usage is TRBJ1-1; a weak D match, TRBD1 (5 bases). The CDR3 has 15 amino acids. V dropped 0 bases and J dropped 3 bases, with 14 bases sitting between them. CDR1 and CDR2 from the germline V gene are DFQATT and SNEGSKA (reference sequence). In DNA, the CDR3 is TGCAGTGCTAGAGAACAGGTAGCTCTGTACACTGAAGCTTTCTTT. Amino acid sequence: CSAREQVALYTEAFF.

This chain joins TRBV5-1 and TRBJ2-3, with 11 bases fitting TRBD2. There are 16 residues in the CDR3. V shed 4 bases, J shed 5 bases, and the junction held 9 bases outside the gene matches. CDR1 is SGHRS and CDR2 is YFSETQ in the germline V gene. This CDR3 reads CASSLSSGGAVDTQYF. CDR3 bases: TGCGCCAGCAGCCTTAGTAGCGGGGGGGCCGTAGATACGCAGTATTTT.

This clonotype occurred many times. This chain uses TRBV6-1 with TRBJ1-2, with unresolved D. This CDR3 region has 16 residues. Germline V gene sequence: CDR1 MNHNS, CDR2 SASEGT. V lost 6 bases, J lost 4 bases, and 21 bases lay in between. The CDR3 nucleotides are TGTGCCAGCAGCCCCATAAGTAAGGGCGATCGCTATGGCTACACCTTC. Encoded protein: CASSPISKGDRYGYTF.

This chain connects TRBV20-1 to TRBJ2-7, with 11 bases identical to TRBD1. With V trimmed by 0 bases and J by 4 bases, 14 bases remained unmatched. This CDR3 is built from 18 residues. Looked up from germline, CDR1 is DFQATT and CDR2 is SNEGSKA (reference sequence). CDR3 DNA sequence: TGCAGTGCTAGAGATACGATCGGGACAGGGGGGATAGAATACGAGCAGTACTTC. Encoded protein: CSARDTIGTGGIEYEQYF.

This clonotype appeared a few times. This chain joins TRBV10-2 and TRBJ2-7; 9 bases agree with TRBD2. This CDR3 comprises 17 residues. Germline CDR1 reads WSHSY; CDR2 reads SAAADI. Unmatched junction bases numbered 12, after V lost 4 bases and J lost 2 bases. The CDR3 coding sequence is TGCGCCAGCAGTGGTTGGCGAGCGGGGGGCGCCACCTACGAGCAGTACGTC. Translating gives CASSGWRAGGATYEQYV.

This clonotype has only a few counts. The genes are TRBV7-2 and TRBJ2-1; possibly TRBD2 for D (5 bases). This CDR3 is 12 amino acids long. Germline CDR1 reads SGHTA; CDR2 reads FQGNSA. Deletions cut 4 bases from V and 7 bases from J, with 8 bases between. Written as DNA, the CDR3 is TGTGCCAGCAGCTCCAGACTAAATGAGCAGTTCTTC. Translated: CASSSRLNEQFF.

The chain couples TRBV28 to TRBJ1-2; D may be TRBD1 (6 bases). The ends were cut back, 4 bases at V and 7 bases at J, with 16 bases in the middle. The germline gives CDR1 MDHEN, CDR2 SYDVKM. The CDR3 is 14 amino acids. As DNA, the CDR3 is TGTGCCAGCAGTTCCGGGGGCGGGATGGTTGGCTACACCTTC. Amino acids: CASSSGGGMVGYTF.

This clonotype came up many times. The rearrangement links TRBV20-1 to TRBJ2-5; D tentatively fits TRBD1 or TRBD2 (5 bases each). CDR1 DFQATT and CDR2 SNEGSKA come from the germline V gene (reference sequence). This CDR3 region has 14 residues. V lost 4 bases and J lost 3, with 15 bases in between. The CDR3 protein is CSAIPGTEKETQYF. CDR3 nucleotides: TGCAGTGCTATCCCCGGGACGGAGAAAGAGACCCAGTACTTC.

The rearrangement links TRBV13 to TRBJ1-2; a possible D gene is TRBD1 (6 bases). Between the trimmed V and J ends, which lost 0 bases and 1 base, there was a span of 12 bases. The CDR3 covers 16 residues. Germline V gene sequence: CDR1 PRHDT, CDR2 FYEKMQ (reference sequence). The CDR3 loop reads CASSLGLQGNNYGYTF. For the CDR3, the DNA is TGTGCCAGCAGCTTAGGCCTACAGGGAAATAACTATGGCTACACCTTC.

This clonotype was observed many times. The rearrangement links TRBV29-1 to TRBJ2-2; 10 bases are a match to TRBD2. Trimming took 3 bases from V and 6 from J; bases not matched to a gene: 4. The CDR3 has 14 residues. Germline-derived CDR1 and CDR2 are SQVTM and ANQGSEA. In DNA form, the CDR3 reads TGCAGCGTTGACCTAGCGGGGGAGGCCGGGGAGCTGTTTTTT. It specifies CSVDLAGEAGELFF.

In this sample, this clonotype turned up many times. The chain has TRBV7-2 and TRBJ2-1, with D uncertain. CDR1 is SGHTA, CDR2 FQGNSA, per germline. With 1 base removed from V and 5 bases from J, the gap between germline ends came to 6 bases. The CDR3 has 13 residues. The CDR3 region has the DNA TGTGCCAGCAGCTTAGATAGTAACAATGAGCAGTTCTTC. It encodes CASSLDSNNEQFF.

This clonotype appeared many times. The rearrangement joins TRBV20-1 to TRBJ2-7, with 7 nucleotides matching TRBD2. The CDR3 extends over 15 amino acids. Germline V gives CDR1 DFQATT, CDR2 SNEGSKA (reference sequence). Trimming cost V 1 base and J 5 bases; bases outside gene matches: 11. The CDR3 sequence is CSARGRRGMRNEQYV. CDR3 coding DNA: TGCAGTGCTAGAGGAAGGCGGGGGATGAGGAACGAGCAGTACGTC.

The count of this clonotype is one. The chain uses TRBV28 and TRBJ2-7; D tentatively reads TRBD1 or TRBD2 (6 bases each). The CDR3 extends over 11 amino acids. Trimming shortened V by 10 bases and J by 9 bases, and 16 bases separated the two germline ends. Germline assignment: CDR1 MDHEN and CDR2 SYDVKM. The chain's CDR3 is CATGDLPGQYV. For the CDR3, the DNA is TGTGCCACAGGGGACTTGCCGGGGCAGTACGTC.

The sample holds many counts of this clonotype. This CDR3 reads CSARVGEETQYF. DNA for the CDR3: TGCAGTGCTAGAGTGGGGGAAGAGACCCAGTACTTC. The rearrangement links TRBV20-1 to TRBJ2-5; either TRBD1 or TRBD2 may supply D (5 bases each). Germline-derived CDR1 and CDR2 are DFQATT and SNEGSKA (reference sequence). Trimming removed 1 base at V and 3 bases at J, with 6 bases between. The CDR3 is 12 amino acids.

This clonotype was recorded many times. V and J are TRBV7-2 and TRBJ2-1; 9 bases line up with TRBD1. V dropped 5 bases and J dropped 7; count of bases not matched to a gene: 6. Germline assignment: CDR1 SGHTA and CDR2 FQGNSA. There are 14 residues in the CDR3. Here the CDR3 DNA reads TGTGCCAGCAGCCCCGGGACAGGGCAGAATGAGCAGTTCTTC. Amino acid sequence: CASSPGTGQNEQFF.

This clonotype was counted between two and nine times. The chain's CDR3 is CQRWVPMTYEQYV. The CDR3 nucleotides are TGCCAGCGCTGGGTGCCGATGACTTACGAGCAGTACGTC. V and J are TRBV20-1 and TRBJ2-7; D gene unclear. Germline CDR1 reads DFQATT; CDR2 reads SNEGSKA (reference sequence). The CDR3 has 13 residues.

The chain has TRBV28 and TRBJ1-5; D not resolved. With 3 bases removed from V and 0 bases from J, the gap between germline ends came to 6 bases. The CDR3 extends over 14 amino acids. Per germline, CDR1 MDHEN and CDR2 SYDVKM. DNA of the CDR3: TGTGCCAGCAGTTTGCCCGATAGCAATCAGCCCCAGCATTTT. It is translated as CASSLPDSNQPQHF. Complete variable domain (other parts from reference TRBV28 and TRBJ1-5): DVKVTQSSRYLVKRTGEKVFLECVQDMDHENMFWYRQDPGLGLRLIYFSYDVKMKEKGDIPEGYSVSREKKERFSLILESASTNQTSMYLCASSLPDSNQPQHFGDGTRLSIL.

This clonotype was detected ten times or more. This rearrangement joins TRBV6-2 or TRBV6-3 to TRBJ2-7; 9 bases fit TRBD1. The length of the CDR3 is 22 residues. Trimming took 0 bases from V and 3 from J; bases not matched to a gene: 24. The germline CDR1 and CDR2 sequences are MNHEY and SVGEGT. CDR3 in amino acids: CASSYSEHLGGTGSSFLYEQYV. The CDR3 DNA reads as TGTGCCAGCAGTTACTCAGAGCATTTGGGAGGGACAGGGTCCTCATTTCTCTACGAGCAGTACGTC.

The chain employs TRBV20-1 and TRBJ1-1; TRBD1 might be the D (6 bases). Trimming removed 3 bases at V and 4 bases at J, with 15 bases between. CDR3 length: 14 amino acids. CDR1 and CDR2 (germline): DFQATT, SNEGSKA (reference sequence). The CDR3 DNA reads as TGCAGTGCTAGGGCACAGGGAGGGGGCACTGAAGCTTTCTTT. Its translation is CSARAQGGGTEAFF.

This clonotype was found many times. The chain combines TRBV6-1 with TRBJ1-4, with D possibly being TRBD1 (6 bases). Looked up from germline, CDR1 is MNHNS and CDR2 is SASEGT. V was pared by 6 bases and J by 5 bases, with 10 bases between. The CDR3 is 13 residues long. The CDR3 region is CASRTGQNEKLFF. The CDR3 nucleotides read TGTGCCAGCAGGACAGGACAGAATGAAAAACTGTTTTTT.

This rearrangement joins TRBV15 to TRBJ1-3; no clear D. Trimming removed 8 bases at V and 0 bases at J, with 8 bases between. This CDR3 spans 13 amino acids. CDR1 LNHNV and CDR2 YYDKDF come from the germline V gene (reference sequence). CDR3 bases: TGTGCCACCCGCAAGGACTCTGGAAACACCATATATTTT. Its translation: CATRKDSGNTIYF.